This section outlines one TCR beta chain sequence together with its context. The data are from a study of blood T cells in healthy people across ages. It was with a sample-barcoded 5' primer and a J-beta primer mix that a second PCR of roughly 6 to 12 cycles was run. From the 5' RACE reads, TCRdb called clonotypes with MiXCR, one entry per CDR3 protein. Here the sample spans around 1,500,000 distinct CDR3 sequences, approximately 40% being singletons. This CDR3 has 16 amino acids. The germline gives CDR1 ENHRY, CDR2 SYGVKD. V lost 0 bases, J lost 5 bases, and 15 bases lay in between. The sample taken for sequencing was blood. This TCR derives from a woman younger than 30 in good health. The V gene is TRBV10-3, the J gene TRBJ2-3; no clear D. CDR3 protein: CAISESTGLSKDTQYF. The CDR3 nucleotides are TGTGCCATCAGTGAGTCGACGGGCCTTTCCAAAGATACGCAGTATTTT.